This T cell receptor beta chain was obtained from a study of blood T cell repertoires in COVID-19 (TCRdb year 2020). As for the study more broadly: Collaborator samples came from the United States, Italy and Spain and covered acute and convalescent phases of COVID-19. The samples were drawn from two sources: the first 160 participants of the ongoing ImmuneRACE study, and about 1,300 subjects contributed by 6 global collaborators. HLA class I and class II types, where available, came from metadata supplied by the sample provider rather than from assay-based typing. Subjects who had been exposed to COVID-19, were actively infected with it, or had recovered from it provided the deeply sampled blood TCRbeta repertoires that made up the dataset. The prospective study material was composed of cDNA or gDNA derived from T cells, B-cell-depleted T cells, or PBMCs. The repertoires were made available in a free public database intended to serve as a resource for research on the immune response to SARS-CoV-2. Nearly every sample came with metadata listing a de-identified subject ID, COVID-19 status, age in years and sex.

Points on this clone: Its antigen target is currently unknown. Per-base quality was not reported, and no clone a single base away is much larger than it.

Sequences MNHEY (CDR1) and SVGEGT (CDR2) are obtained from the germline V gene. The cysteine opens and the phenylalanine closes a CDR3 of 17 amino acids. The entry retains the CDR3 DNA only, 51 bases that are in frame from base 1. V trim: 2 bases; J trim: 0 bases; unmatched bases: 9. Results the study describes overall, beyond this receptor: How much clinical and demographic metadata was included differed by source and by participant, and the metadata was provided uncurated.

TCRbeta CDR3 regions were amplified from genomic DNA using the immunoSEQ Assay, a bias-controlled multiplex PCR. Concerning the study's data processing: The number of nucleated cells in each sample was estimated from the amplification of reference gene primers within the assay. To quantify the absolute abundance of each unique TCRbeta CDR3 rearrangement, sequence reads were collapsed and filtered. Productive Simpson clonality was computed per sample as the square root of Simpson's diversity index over productive rearrangements. TCRdb mirrors the immuneACCESS table, restricted to in-frame sequences. Some clones are absent from its copies; in checked studies, under half trace to an unresolved V gene, and the reason for the others is unknown. V, J and clone size were drawn from that table, and D and trimming were deduced from the DNA. Present in this sample are approximately 280,000 clones, 85% of which were seen just once. The top ten hold roughly 2.5% of the sample.

Participants in the prospective study were enrolled through a virtual design, were aged roughly 18 to 100 years, and lived in roughly 24 United States geographic areas. In the prospective study, participants were assigned to cohorts based on the clinical history participants reported in a screening survey and a study questionnaire. Recovered participants in ImmuneRACE Cohort 3 were defined as having two consecutive negative NP/OP PCR tests, clearance from a healthcare professional, or resolution of symptoms. In the prospective study, whole blood, serum and a nasopharyngeal or oropharyngeal swab were collected from each participant by mobile phlebotomists. Prospective study participants could optionally give additional blood draws and questionnaires over a roughly 2-month period. Before DNA extraction, blood samples from the prospective study were shipped at room temperature or frozen.

Sequenced sample: PBMCs or T cells enriched from blood (not recorded which). This receptor was obtained from a woman between 50 and 59 years old who had recovered from COVID-19. This chain joins TRBV6-2 or TRBV6-3 to TRBJ1-1, and TRBD1 matches 7 of the central bases. The CDR3 is CASSYPWDRLLNTEAFF. The base sequence is TGTGCCAGCAGTTACCCCTGGGACAGACTCTTGAACACTGAAGCTTTCTTT.